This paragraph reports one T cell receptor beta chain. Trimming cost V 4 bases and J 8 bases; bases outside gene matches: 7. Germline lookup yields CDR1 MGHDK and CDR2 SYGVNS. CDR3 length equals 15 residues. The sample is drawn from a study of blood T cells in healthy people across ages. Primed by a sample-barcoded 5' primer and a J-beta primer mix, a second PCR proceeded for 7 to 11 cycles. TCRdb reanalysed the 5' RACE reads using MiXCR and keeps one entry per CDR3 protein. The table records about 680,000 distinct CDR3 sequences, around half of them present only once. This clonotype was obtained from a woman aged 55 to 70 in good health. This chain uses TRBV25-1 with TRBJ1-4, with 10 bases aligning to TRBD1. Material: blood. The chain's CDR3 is CASSVLGTGEEKLFF. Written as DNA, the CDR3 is TGTGCCAGCAGTGTATTAGGGACAGGGGAAGAAAAACTGTTTTTT.